The T cell receptor (beta chain) under discussion was sequenced for a study of Graves' ophthalmopathy and Graves' hyperthyroidism (dated by TCRdb to the late 2010s). For context, the study as a whole: Peripheral blood was collected before any treatment was given, at the time of initial diagnosis. Following sampling, methimazole starting at 30 mg daily was administered to hyperthyroidism patients, and high-dose intravenous methylprednisolone was administered to ophthalmopathy patients. In more than five hyperthyroidism patients, T-cell repertoires of thyroid tissue and blood were compared. The study used TCR beta repertoire signatures to distinguish Graves' ophthalmopathy from Graves' hyperthyroidism and to predict progression to ophthalmopathy. An independent validation cohort comprised under 20 hyperthyroidism patients and over 15 patients who later progressed from hyperthyroidism to ophthalmopathy. The roughly 91 discovery patients were randomly divided into training and test sets at a 7:3 ratio. In total, some 140 blood samples were TCR-sequenced: approximately 42 ophthalmopathy, under 80 hyperthyroidism and about 17 hyperthyroidism-to-ophthalmopathy patients. To explore V-J signatures that separate ophthalmopathy from hyperthyroidism, a discovery set of about a hundred patients was enrolled, consisting of 43 with ophthalmopathy and some 56 with stable hyperthyroidism.

In this sample, this clonotype turned up many times. Its antigen is unknown. No base quality information exists; no much larger clone differs at one position. Hyperthyroidism was considered stable if no progression to ophthalmopathy occurred within 18 months of follow-up. The hyperthyroidism patients were 18 to 65 years old and newly diagnosed, with a disease duration of less than 2 months. Patients with other autoimmune diseases, uncontrolled infections, pregnancy or lactation were excluded from the study. Diagnosis was based on clinical symptoms, serum thyroxine, TRAb, thyroid ultrasound and orbital computed tomography. Ficoll-Paque density gradient centrifugation was used to isolate PBMCs from about 9.4 ml of fresh peripheral blood. Total RNA was extracted with Trizol reagent and quality-checked on an Agilent 2100 Bioanalyzer. The paper's findings and limits, for the study overall: Sample size was not predetermined statistically, and investigators were not blinded to group allocation. Ophthalmopathy was separated from stable hyperthyroidism by the 13-signature model with around 88% sensitivity and 81% to 83% specificity in cross-validation and with 80%/75% in the test set. Most expanded thyroid clonotypes with frequency above 0.001 were also detected in blood, suggesting blood repertoires may reflect the thyroid immune response. In validation, the model predicted ophthalmopathy progression with about 64% sensitivity and 72.22% specificity; about a dozen predicted patients were CT-confirmed with GO in a median of about 6.1 months.

TCR beta CDR3 regions were amplified from RNA transcripts for repertoire sequencing. A first-round RT-PCR used HTBI primers with the Qiagen OneStep RT-PCR kit, followed by a second-round multiplex PCR, size selection and purification. Libraries were sequenced paired-end with 100 bp reads on an Illumina HiSeq2000. On the study's bioinformatics: SOAPnuke was used to process the reads, removing any read that contained adapters or uncalled bases, had a mean Phred below 15, or lacked an exact match to the constant primer or identifier. COPE v1.2.5 was used to merge high-quality paired reads. Unique nucleotide sequences were defined as clonotypes and aligned to IMGT TRB V, D and J references using MiTCR v1.1. The analysis was limited to V-J combinations with a frequency above 0.0001, which together covered 99.2% of repertoires. For each V-J combination, a TCR clonal expansion and chaos score was defined as F50 clonal expansion divided by the chaos observed in the TCRdist matrix. Features were reduced by Welch's t-statistics and random forest to around 13 V-J combinations, which fed a naive Bayes classifier. Thyroid-blood repertoire similarity was quantified with the Morisita-Horn index. The raw public reads went through TCRdb reprocessing: fastp at Q25, MiXCR clone calling, in-frame beta chains kept. Entries that share a CDR3 protein sequence are merged under the most common genes and DNA. TCRdb, not the original authors, processed these V and J calls. For this sample the table gives more than 300,000 distinct CDR3 sequences, of which 15% were detected only once. In total, the top ten clones hold about 7% of the sample.

The germline ends are 8 bases apart after V is trimmed by 3 bases and J by 6 bases. The CDR3 has 13 amino acids, counting the end cysteine and phenylalanine. Here the CDR3 DNA is all that survives: 39 bases in frame from base 1. The germline V gene encodes CDR1 ENHRY and CDR2 SYGVKD. Sequencing was carried out using peripheral blood. The sequence links TRBV10-3 to TRBJ2-2, with the identity of the D gene unclear. The clonotype was recovered from a woman between 18 and 29 years old with stable Graves' hyperthyroidism. Donor details come from another sample of the same person, matched by shared clones. The CDR3 protein: CAISESGAGELFF. The DNA sequence reads TGTGCCATCAGTGAATCTGGGGCCGGGGAGCTGTTTTTT.